Each of the 5 T cell receptor beta chains below was sequenced from the same sample in a study of blood T cell repertoires in COVID-19. TCRdb's copy holds only in-frame clones and misses some; the assay was immunoSEQ multiplex PCR. The data show around 37,000 clones, roughly 70% seen once. What was sequenced was peripheral blood. Receptors originate from an older man with COVID-19, enrolled during active disease.

The V call is TRBV7-2, the J call TRBJ2-7; 7 nucleotides agree with TRBD1. V lost 1 base and J lost 3; bases outside the gene matches: 6. CDR3 size: 15 residues. Germline CDR1 is SGHTA and CDR2 is FQGNSA. This CDR3 reads CASSLGWAGGYEQYF. In nucleotides, the CDR3 is TGTGCCAGCAGCTTAGGTTGGGCAGGGGGCTACGAGCAGTACTTC.

As concerns this clone: Since the CDR3 does not end with the conserved phenylalanine or tryptophan, this likely comes from a read error. The limits of the CDR3 on the DNA are not certain, so only TCRdb's listed CDR3 is given. The chain is built from TRBV12-3 or TRBV12-4 and TRBJ2-7; the DNA was not used to check the table's D call, TRBD1. From its first to its last residue, the CDR3 has 13 amino acids. Here the CDR3 reads CASSLGQRDKASL.

The rearrangement uses TRBV27 and TRBJ2-2, with 8 nucleotides matching TRBD2. The V gene's germline CDR1 is MNHEY and CDR2 SMNVEV (reference sequence). With 3 bases clipped from V and 2 bases from J, the junction kept 2 bases outside the gene matches. There are 15 residues in the CDR3. This CDR3 is CASSFSGRNTGELFF. The CDR3 bases are TGTGCCAGCAGTTTCAGCGGGAGAAACACCGGGGAGCTGTTTTTT.

Judged by abundance, this clone is medium-sized. The rearrangement links TRBV6-5 to TRBJ2-7; TRBD1 matches 12 bases. The CDR3 covers 14 residues. Trimming took 5 bases from V and 7 from J; bases not matched to a gene: 6. Germline V gene data show CDR1 as MNHEY and CDR2 as SVGAGI. CDR3 DNA sequence: TGTGCCAGCAGTCCGGGACAGGGGGCGCTTGAGCAGTACTTC. This codes for CASSPGQGALEQYF.

The V gene is TRBV30, the J gene TRBJ1-6; D is unresolved. Deletions cut 1 base from V and 7 bases from J, with 8 bases between. The CDR3 length is 13 residues. Looked up from germline, CDR1 is GTSNPN and CDR2 is SVGIG (reference sequence). In nucleotides, the CDR3 is TGTGCCTGGAGTGGAGGGAGGAATTCACCCCTCCACTTT. Its translation: CAWSGGRNSPLHF.